The clone carrying this TCR beta chain was counted a few times. Generated by immunoSEQ multiplex PCR, the TCRdb table keeps only in-frame clones and is missing some. The table has under 130,000 clones, roughly 85% seen once; the top ten hold about 13%. This CDR3 contains 18 residues. The germline V gene has CDR1 SGHTA and CDR2 FQGTGA. V dropped 3 bases and J dropped 0; count of bases not matched to a gene: 8. This record comes from a study of control samples from healthy donors and cancer patients. The rearrangement joins TRBV7-3 to TRBJ2-6; 7 bases are a match to TRBD1. The TCR was taken from a woman aged 45 to 65 in good health. Sequences were obtained from blood. The CDR3 protein is CASSFVATGLSGANVLTF. The CDR3 coding sequence is TGTGCCAGCAGCTTTGTGGCGACAGGGCTCTCTGGGGCCAACGTCCTGACTTTC.